This T cell receptor (beta chain) was captured in a study of blood T cell repertoires in COVID-19. Study at large: COVID-19 samples from acute and convalescent phases originated in the United States, Italy and Spain.

Study processing details: The authors estimated nucleated cell counts from reference gene primer amplification. TCRdb's table, derived via immunoSEQ multiplex PCR, lists solely in-frame clones and lacks some. The D gene and trimming were derived from the DNA, and the V and J assignments and clone size from that table. In the table there are about 200,000 clones, about 85% of which are singletons. CDR1 and CDR2 (germline): SGHTA, FQGTGA. The CDR3 sequence is 15 residues long. Trimming cost V 3 bases and J 2 bases; bases outside gene matches: 3. V usage is TRBV7-3 and J usage is TRBJ2-2; 7 positions match TRBD1. The source of this sequence is a person aged 65-85 years with COVID-19, enrolled during active disease. Sequenced material: peripheral blood. The CDR3 sequence: CASSFAGGNTGELFF. The CDR3 region has the DNA TGTGCCAGCAGCTTCGCAGGGGGAAACACCGGGGAGCTGTTTTTT.